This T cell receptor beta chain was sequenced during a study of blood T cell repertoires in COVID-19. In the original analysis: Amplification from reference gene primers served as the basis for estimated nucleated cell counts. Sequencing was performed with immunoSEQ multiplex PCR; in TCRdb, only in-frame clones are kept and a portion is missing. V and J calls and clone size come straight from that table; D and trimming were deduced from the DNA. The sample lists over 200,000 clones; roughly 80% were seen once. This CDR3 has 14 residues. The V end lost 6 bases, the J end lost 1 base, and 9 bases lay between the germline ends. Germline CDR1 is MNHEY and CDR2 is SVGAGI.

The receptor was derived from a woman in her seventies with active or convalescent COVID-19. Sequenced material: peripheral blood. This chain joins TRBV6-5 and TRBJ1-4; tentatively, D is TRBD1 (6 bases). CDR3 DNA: TGTGCCAGCAGCTGGGGGCGAACTAATGAAAAACTGTTTTTT. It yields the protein CASSWGRTNEKLFF.